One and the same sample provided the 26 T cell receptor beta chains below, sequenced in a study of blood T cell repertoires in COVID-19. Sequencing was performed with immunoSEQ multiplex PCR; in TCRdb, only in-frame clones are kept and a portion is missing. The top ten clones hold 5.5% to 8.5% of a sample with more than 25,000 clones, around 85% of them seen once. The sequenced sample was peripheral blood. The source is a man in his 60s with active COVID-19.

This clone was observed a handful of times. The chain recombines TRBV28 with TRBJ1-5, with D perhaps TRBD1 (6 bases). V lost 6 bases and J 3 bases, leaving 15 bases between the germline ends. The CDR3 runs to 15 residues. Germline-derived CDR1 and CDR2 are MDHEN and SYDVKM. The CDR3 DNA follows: TGTGCCAGCAGGCCGAGTGGGGGCGTCAATCAGCCCCAGCATTTT. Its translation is CASRPSGGVNQPQHF.

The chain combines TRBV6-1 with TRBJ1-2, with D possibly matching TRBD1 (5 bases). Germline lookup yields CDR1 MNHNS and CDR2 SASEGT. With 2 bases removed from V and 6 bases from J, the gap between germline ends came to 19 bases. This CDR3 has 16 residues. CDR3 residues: CASSELTEPSAHGYTF. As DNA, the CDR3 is TGTGCCAGCAGTGAACTGACAGAACCGTCAGCCCATGGCTACACCTTC.

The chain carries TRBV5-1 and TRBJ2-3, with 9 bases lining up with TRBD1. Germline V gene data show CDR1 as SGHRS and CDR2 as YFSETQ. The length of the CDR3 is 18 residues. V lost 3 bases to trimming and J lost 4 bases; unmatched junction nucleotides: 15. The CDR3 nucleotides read TGCGCCAGCAGCTATCCCCCTCCGGGACAGGGAGTTTCAGATACGCAGTATTTT. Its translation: CASSYPPPGQGVSDTQYF.

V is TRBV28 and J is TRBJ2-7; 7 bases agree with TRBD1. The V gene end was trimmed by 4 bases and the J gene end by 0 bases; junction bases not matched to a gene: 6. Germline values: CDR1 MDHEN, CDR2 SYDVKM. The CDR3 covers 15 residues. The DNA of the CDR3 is TGTGCCAGCAGTTCGCCAGGGGGTCCCTCCTACGAGCAGTACTTC. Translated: CASSSPGGPSYEQYF.

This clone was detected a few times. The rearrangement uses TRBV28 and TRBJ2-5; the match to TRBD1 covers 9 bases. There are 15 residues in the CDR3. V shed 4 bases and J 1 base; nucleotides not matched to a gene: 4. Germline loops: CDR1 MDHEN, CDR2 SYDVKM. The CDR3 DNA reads TGTGCCAGCAGTTCTCCGGGACAGGGCCAAGAGACCCAGTACTTC. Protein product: CASSSPGQGQETQYF.

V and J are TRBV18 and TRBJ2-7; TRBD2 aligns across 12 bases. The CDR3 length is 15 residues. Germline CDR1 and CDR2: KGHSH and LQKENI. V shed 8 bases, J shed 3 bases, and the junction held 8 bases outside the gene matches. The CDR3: CASAPLAGGRYEQYF. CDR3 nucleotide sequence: TGTGCCAGCGCCCCTCTAGCGGGAGGGCGCTACGAGCAGTACTTC.

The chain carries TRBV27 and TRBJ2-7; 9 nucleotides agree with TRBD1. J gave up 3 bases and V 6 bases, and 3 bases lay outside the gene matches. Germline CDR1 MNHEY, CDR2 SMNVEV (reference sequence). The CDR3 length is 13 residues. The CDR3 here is CASSHRGHYEQYF. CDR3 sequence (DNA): TGTGCCAGCAGCCACAGGGGGCACTACGAGCAGTACTTC.

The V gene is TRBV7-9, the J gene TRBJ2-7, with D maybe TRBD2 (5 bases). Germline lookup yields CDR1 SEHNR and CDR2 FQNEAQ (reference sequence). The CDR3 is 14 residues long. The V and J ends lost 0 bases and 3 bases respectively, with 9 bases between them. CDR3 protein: CASSLARGFYEQYF. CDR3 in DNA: TGTGCCAGCAGCTTAGCTCGCGGGTTCTACGAGCAGTACTTC.

The CDR3 region has the DNA TGCGCCAGCAATCTAGCGGGAGGCTACAATGAGCAGTTCTTC. Translating gives CASNLAGGYNEQFF. The chain recombines TRBV5-1 with TRBJ2-1; 11 positions match TRBD2. The length of the CDR3 is 14 residues. The germline CDR1 and CDR2 sequences are SGHRS and YFSETQ. V lost 6 bases to trimming and J lost 3 bases; unmatched junction nucleotides: 2. The variable domain in full, completed from reference TRBV5-1 and TRBJ2-1, reads KAGVTQTPRYLIKTRGQQVTLSCSPISGHRSVSWYQQTPGQGLQFLFEYFSETQRNKGNFPGRFSGRQFSNSRSEMNVSTLELGDSALYLCASNLAGGYNEQFFGPGTRLTVL.

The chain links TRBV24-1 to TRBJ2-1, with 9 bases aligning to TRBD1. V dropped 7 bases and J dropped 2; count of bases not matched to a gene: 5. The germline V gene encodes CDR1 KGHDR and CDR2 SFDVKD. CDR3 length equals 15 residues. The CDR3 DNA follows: TGTGCCACCAGGGCTAGGACAGGGGCCTACAATGAGCAGTTCTTC. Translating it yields CATRARTGAYNEQFF.

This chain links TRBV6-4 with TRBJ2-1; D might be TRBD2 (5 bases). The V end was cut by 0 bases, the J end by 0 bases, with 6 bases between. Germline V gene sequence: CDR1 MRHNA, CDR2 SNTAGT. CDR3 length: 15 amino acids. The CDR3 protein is CASSDSGDSYNEQFF. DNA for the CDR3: TGTGCCAGCAGTGACTCCGGGGACTCCTACAATGAGCAGTTCTTC.

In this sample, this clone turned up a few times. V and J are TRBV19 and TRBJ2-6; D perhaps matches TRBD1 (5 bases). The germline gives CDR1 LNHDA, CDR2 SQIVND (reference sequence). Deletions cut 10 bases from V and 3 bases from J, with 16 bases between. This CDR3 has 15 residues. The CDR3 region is CATKRQFFGANVLTF. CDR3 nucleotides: TGTGCCACCAAAAGACAGTTCTTTGGGGCCAACGTCCTGACTTTC.

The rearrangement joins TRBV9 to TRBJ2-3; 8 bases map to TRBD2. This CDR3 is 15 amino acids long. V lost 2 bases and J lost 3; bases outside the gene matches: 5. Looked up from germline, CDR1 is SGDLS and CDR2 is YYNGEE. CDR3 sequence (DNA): TGTGCCAGCAGCGTGGTCACTAGCGGTACAGATACGCAGTATTTT. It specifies CASSVVTSGTDTQYF.

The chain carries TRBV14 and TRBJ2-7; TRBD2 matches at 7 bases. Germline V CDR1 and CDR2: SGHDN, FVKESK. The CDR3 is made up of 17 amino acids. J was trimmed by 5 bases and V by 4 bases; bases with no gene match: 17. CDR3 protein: CASSLAWGRATDHEQYF. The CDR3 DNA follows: TGTGCCAGCAGCCTCGCATGGGGGAGGGCCACAGATCACGAGCAGTACTTC.

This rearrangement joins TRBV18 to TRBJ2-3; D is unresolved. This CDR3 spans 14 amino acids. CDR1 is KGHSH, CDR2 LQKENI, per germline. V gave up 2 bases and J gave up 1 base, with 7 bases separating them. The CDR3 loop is CASSPSFGTDTQYF. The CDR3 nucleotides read TGTGCCAGCTCACCATCGTTCGGCACAGATACGCAGTATTTT.

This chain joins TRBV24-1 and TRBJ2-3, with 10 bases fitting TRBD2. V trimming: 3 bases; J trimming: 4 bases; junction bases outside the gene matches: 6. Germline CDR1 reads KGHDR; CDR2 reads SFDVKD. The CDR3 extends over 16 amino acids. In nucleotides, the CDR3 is TGTGCCACCAGTGATATAGCGGGAGGAAGGTCAGATACGCAGTATTTT. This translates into CATSDIAGGRSDTQYF.

CDR3 residues: CASKRQAWGAETQYF. The DNA for the CDR3 is TGTGCCAGTAAGCGACAGGCATGGGGCGCGGAGACCCAGTACTTC. This rearrangement joins TRBV19 to TRBJ2-5; perhaps TRBD1 as D (6 bases). CDR1 and CDR2 from the germline V gene are LNHDA and SQIVND (reference sequence). V lost 7 bases to trimming and J lost 5 bases, with 20 bases between them. The CDR3 is 15 residues long. Full variable domain (rest looked up from reference TRBV19 and TRBJ2-5): DGGITQSPKYLFRKEGQNVTLSCEQNLNHDAMYWYRQDPGQGLRLIYYSQIVNDFQKGDIAEGYSVSREKKESFPLTVTSAQKNPTAFYLCASKRQAWGAETQYFGPGTRLLVL.

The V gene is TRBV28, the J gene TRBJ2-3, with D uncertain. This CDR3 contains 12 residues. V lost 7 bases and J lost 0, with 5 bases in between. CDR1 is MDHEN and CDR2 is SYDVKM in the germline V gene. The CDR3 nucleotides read TGTGCCAGCACCAAAAGCACAGATACGCAGTATTTT. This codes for CASTKSTDTQYF.

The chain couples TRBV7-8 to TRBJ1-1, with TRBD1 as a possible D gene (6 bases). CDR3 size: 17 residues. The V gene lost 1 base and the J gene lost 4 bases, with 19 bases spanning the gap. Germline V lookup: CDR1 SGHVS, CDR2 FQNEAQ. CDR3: CASSLGHPGGSVTEAFF. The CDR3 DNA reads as TGTGCCAGCAGCTTAGGGCACCCGGGGGGCAGCGTCACTGAAGCTTTCTTT.

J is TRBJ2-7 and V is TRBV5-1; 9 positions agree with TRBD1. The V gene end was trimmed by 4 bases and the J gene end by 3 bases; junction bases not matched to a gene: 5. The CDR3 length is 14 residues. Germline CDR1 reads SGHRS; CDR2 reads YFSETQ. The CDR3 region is CASSNTGGNYEQYF. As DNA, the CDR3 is TGCGCCAGCAGCAACACAGGGGGCAACTACGAGCAGTACTTC.

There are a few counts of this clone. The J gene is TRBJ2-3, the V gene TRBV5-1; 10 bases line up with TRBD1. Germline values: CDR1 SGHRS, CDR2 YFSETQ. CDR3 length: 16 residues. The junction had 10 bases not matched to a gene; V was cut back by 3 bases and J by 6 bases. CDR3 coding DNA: TGCGCCAGCAGCTACGCGACCGGACAGGGGGGGGATACGCAGTATTTT. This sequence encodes CASSYATGQGGDTQYF.

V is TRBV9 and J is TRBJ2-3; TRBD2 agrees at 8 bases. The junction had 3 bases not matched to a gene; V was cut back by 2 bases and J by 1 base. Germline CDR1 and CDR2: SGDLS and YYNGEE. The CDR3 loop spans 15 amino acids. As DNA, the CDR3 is TGTGCCAGCAGCGTTACTAGCGGTCGCACAGATACGCAGTATTTT. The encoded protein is CASSVTSGRTDTQYF.

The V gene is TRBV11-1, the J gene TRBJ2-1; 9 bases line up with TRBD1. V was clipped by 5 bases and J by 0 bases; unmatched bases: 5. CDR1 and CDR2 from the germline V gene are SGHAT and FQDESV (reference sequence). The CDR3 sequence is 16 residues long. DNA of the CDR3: TGTGCCAGCAGCCCGAAGGACAGGGGCTCCTACAATGAGCAGTTCTTC. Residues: CASSPKDRGSYNEQFF.

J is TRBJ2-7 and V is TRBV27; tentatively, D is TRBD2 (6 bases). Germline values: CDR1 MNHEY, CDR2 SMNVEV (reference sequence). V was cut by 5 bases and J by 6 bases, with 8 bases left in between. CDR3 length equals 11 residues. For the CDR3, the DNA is TGTGCCAGCAGTAAGGGACTCGAGCAGTACTTC. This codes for CASSKGLEQYF.

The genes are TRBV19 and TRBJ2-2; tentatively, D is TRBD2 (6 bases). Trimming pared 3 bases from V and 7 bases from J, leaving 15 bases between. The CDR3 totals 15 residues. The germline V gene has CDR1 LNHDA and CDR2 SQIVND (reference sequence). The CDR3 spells CASSIGGTSIGELFF. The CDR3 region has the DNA TGTGCCAGTAGTATTGGGGGGACCTCTATCGGGGAGCTGTTTTTT. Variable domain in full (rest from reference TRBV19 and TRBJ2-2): DGGITQSPKYLFRKEGQNVTLSCEQNLNHDAMYWYRQDPGQGLRLIYYSQIVNDFQKGDIAEGYSVSREKKESFPLTVTSAQKNPTAFYLCASSIGGTSIGELFFGEGSRLTVL.

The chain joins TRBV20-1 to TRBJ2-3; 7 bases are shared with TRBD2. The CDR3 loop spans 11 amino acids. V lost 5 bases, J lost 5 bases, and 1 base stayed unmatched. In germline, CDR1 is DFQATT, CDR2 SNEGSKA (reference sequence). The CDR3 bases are TGCAGTGCTGGCGGGAGAGATACGCAGTATTTT. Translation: CSAGGRDTQYF.